This record looks at one TCR beta chain sequence and its context. Source study methods: Amplified reference gene primers provided the basis for estimating nucleated cell counts. Some clones are missing from TCRdb's copy, which holds only in-frame ones; the method was immunoSEQ multiplex PCR. That table gives V, J and clone size, and the DNA gave D and trimming. Of about 140,000 clones listed, roughly 84% are singletons. The CDR3 spans 16 residues. V dropped 7 bases and J dropped 6; count of bases not matched to a gene: 9. The V gene's germline CDR1 is SEHNR and CDR2 FQNEAQ (reference sequence). This entry comes from a study of blood T cell repertoires in COVID-19. Study in general: Acute and convalescent COVID-19 specimens originated in the United States, Italy and Spain. The cDNA or gDNA used as material had been derived from T cells, B-cell-depleted T cells, or PBMCs.

The clonotype originates from a woman between 55 and 75 years old with acute or convalescent COVID-19. Sequenced input: peripheral blood. J is TRBJ2-1 and V is TRBV7-9, with 13 positions matching TRBD2. CDR3 in DNA: TGTGCCAGCACGACTAGCGGGAGGACCGGGGGCAATGAGCAGTTCTTC. Translation: CASTTSGRTGGNEQFF. The full variable domain, its missing parts supplied by reference TRBV7-9 and TRBJ2-1, is DTGVSQNPRHKITKRGQNVTFRCDPISEHNRLYWYRQTLGQGPEFLTYFQNEAQLEKSRLLSDRFSAERPKGSFSTLEIQRTEQGDSAMYLCASTTSGRTGGNEQFFGPGTRLTVL.